One TCR beta chain is described in this entry. Antigen: not known. These data come from a study of T cell clonotyping in hematopoietic cell transplantation. Libraries were prepared by immunoSEQ multiplex PCR; TCRdb keeps only in-frame clonotypes and omits some of them. The sample lists 2,500 to 4,000 clones; approximately 90% were seen once. Broader study findings: At the given depth, recipient repertoires were over 97% de novo clonotypes.

Germline-derived CDR1 and CDR2 are SGHTA and FQGNSA. The V and J ends lost 3 bases and 4 bases, in that order; junction bases with no gene match: 8. The CDR3 spans 16 residues. The receptor's source is a male patient between 60 and 69 years old who had an allogeneic stem cell transplant from a related donor, so the T cells may come from the graft donor. Some clones in this sample may be carry-over from other donors' samples. The chain carries TRBV7-2 and TRBJ2-1; TRBD1 matches 8 bases. Sequences were derived from PBMCs, sampled at the time of graft-versus-host disease after allogeneic stem cell transplant. CDR3 in DNA: TGTGCCAGCAGCTTTACCGGGACAGGTTTTTACAATGAGCAGTTCTTC. It specifies CASSFTGTGFYNEQFF.